This T cell receptor beta chain was obtained from a study of cytomegalovirus exposure and HLA in healthy donors. Study-level points and caveats: According to an earlier analysis, most TCR beta V segments yielded productive rearrangements about 87% or about 30% of the time. Reports showed the classifier diagnosing cytomegalovirus status with high specificity and sensitivity. Looking again later, the authors saw that most CMV-associated TCR beta chains seemed HLA-restricted.

Participants comprised healthy donors of bone marrow. The PCR had 60 Vbeta and 13 Jbeta primers. The assay was immunoSEQ multiplex PCR, and TCRdb's table has in-frame clones only and misses some. The sample lists 85,000 to 100,000 clones; approximately 82% were seen once. V was cut by 4 bases and J by 8 bases, with 11 bases left in between. The CDR3 consists of 11 residues. Germline lookup yields CDR1 DFQATT and CDR2 SNEGSKA (reference sequence). For this clone: Its specificity is unknown.

This chain joins TRBV20-1 and TRBJ1-2; D not resolved. The clonotype originates from a female donor in good health and CMV-seropositive. The sequenced material came from PBMCs. The CDR3 coding sequence is TGCAGTGCTAAGACTAGTTACGGCTACACCTTC. Protein product: CSAKTSYGYTF.